This TCR beta chain appears in the sequencing data of a study of blood T cell repertoires in COVID-19 (dated by TCRdb to about 2020). Background on the whole study: The collaborator samples originated in the United States, Italy and Spain and spanned the acute and convalescent phases of COVID-19. The samples were drawn from the first 160 participants of the ongoing ImmuneRACE study and from 1,254 subjects provided by 6 global collaborators. The dataset comprised deeply sampled blood TCRbeta repertoires from subjects exposed to, actively infected with, or recovered from COVID-19. Sample metadata almost always included a de-identified subject ID, COVID-19 status, age in years and sex. The repertoires were made available in a free public database intended to serve as a resource for research on the immune response to SARS-CoV-2. The material from the prospective study consisted of cDNA or gDNA derived from T cells, B-cell-depleted T cells, or PBMCs. Where HLA class I and class II types were available, the types were taken from metadata supplied by the sample provider, not from assay-based typing. Overall results and qualifications from the work: Clinical and demographic metadata were provided uncurated, with the amount varying by source and participant.

At the junction V is shortened by 4 bases and J by 4 bases, with 11 bases in between. CDR1 is given as SGHNT and CDR2 as YYREEE, both from the germline V gene (reference sequence). The CDR3 has 13 amino acids, counting the end cysteine and phenylalanine. The entry retains the CDR3 DNA only, 39 bases that are in frame from base 1. TCRbeta CDR3 regions were amplified from genomic DNA using the immunoSEQ Assay, a bias-controlled multiplex PCR. In the original analysis: The number of nucleated cells in each sample was estimated from the amplification of reference gene primers within the assay. Sequence reads were collapsed and filtered to measure the absolute abundance of every unique TCRbeta CDR3 rearrangement. For each sample, productive Simpson clonality was calculated as the square root of Simpson's diversity index across productive rearrangements. TCRdb provides this immuneACCESS table in a form limited to in-frame rearrangements. Some clones are lacking; in checked studies, under half of them reflect an unresolved V gene, and why the rest are absent is not known. V and J calls and clone size come straight from that table; D and trimming were deduced from the DNA. Recorded for this sample are around 280,000 clones; 75% to 90% of them occurred a single time. The ten largest account for roughly 2.1% of the sample.

Samples from volunteer blood donors who had recovered from COVID-19 were contributed by a second Seattle source. Whole blood was collected in K2EDTA tubes by collaborating institutions according to the institutions' own protocols. For TCRbeta analysis, collaborators shipped samples in one of three forms: frozen whole blood, isolated PBMCs, or DNA extracted from either of those sample types. A word on this clone: No cognate antigen has been identified for it. No much larger clonotype is one base removed from it; base qualities were not supplied.

The sequence derives from a woman aged 25-40 years who had recovered from COVID-19. The rearranged chain carries TRBV5-4 and TRBJ1-2; too little of a D gene remains to name it. Sequencing was carried out using peripheral blood. The CDR3 region has the sequence CASSGPVGYGYTF. The base sequence is TGTGCCAGCAGCGGCCCAGTTGGCTATGGCTACACCTTC.